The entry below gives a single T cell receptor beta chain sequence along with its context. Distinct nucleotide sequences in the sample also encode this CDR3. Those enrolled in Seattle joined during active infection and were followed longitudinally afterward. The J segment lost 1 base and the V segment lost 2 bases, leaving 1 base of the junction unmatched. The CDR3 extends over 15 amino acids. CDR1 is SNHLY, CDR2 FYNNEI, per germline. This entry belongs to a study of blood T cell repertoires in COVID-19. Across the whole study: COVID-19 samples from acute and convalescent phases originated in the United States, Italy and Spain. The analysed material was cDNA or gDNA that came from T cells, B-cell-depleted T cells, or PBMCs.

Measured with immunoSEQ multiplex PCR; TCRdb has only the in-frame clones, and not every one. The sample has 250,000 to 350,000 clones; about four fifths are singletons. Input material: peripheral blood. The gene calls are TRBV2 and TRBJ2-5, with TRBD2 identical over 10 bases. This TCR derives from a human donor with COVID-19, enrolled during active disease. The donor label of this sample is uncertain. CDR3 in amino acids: CASSELAGGQETQYF. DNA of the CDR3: TGTGCCAGCAGTGAATTAGCGGGAGGCCAAGAGACCCAGTACTTC.